This is a list of T cell receptor beta chains from one sample in a study of blood T cell repertoires in COVID-19. The repertoire was sequenced with immunoSEQ multiplex PCR; TCRdb's copy has only in-frame clones and lacks some. The profile covers 5,500 to 6,500 clones, with around 90% appearing a single time and roughly 7.5% taken by the ten largest. The sample consisted of peripheral blood. The source is a human donor in a cohort sampled during active COVID-19. CDR3s include the opening cysteine and the closing phenylalanine or tryptophan. D genes are given only for firm matches. Size is stated for part of the rows, as once, few or many counts, or as a class when the clone is expanded.

NA TRBD1 15 TRBJ2-7 TRBV2 TGTGCCAGCAGTTCAACAGGGGGGTCTGGCTACGAGCAGTACTTC CASSSTGGSGYEQYF
NA NA 14 TRBJ2-1 TRBV19 TGTGCCAGTAGTCCCGGGAGAGGGTGGAATGAGCAGTTCTTC CASSPGRGWNEQFF
NA TRBD2 16 TRBJ2-3 TRBV27 TGTGCCAGCAGTTTATTTAGCGGGGGGCCCCCAGATACGCAGTATTTT CASSLFSGGPPDTQYF
large TRBD2 16 TRBJ2-7 TRBV15 TGTGCCACCAGCCCCCGGCGGACTAGCGGGACATACGAGCAGTACTTC CATSPRRTSGTYEQYF
large TRBD1 16 TRBJ1-2 TRBV5-4 TGTGCCAGCAGCTTGGGGGACAGTCCCGCTAGTTATGGCTACACCTTC CASSLGDSPASYGYTF
NA TRBD2 18 TRBJ2-1 TRBV28 TGTGCCAGCAGTCAAACATATGGAGGGGAGGGCCTTAGGATTGAGCAGTTCTTC CASSQTYGGEGLRIEQFF
NA TRBD1 14 TRBJ2-1 TRBV27 TGTGCCACCGGGAAGACAGGGAACCACAATGAGCAGTTCTTC CATGKTGNHNEQFF
NA NA 11 TRBJ2-3 TRBV5-1 TGCGCCAGCCGCGGGACAGATACGCAGTATTTT CASRGTDTQYF
NA NA 14 TRBJ1-1 TRBV18 TGTGCCAGCTCGCCAGCAGTCAGGAACACTGAAGCTTTCTTT CASSPAVRNTEAFF
NA NA 15 TRBJ1-1 TRBV29-1 TGCAGCGTTGAAGAAACAGGGTACGAGAACACTGAAGCTTTCTTT CSVEETGYENTEAFF
NA NA 15 TRBJ1-2 TRBV21-1 TGTGCCAGCAGCAAAGTTCGCAGGGCACACTATGGCTACACCTTC CASSKVRRAHYGYTF
NA TRBD2 17 TRBJ2-1 TRBV4-2 TGTGCCAGCAGCCCGGCGAGCGGGAGCGACCCCTACAATGAGCAGTTCTTC CASSPASGSDPYNEQFF
NA TRBD1 15 TRBJ2-2 TRBV19 TGTGCCAGTAGCCCACAGGGGATCTACACCGGGGAGCTGTTTTTT CASSPQGIYTGELFF
NA NA 13 TRBJ1-5 TRBV12-3/TRBV12-4 TGTGCCAGCAGTTTGGACTACAATCAGCCCCAGCATTTT CASSLDYNQPQHF
NA TRBD1 17 TRBJ1-5 TRBV5-6 TGTGCCAGCAGCGCCGGGACAGGGGGCCGGAGCAATCAGCCCCAGCATTTT CASSAGTGGRSNQPQHF
NA NA 15 TRBJ2-3 TRBV9 TGTGCCAGCAGCCCCTCAGGGTCCAGCACAGATACGCAGTATTTT CASSPSGSSTDTQYF
NA TRBD1 13 TRBJ1-2 TRBV9 TGTGCCAGCAGCGTAGACAGGGGCTATGGCTACACCTTC CASSVDRGYGYTF
once NA 14 TRBJ1-6 TRBV6-2/TRBV6-3 TGTGCCAGCAGTTACGAGGTGAATAATTCACCCCTCCACTTT CASSYEVNNSPLHF
once NA 15 TRBJ2-3 TRBV6-1 TGTGCCAGCAGTGAATATGGAGGGATGCCAGATACGCAGTATTTT CASSEYGGMPDTQYF
NA TRBD1 14 TRBJ2-3 TRBV5-4 TGTGCCAGCAGCTGGGACAGGGGGTCAGATACGCAGTATTTT CASSWDRGSDTQYF
NA NA 13 TRBJ2-5 TRBV10-1 TGCGCCAGCAGTGAGGCCAGGCAAGAGACCCAGTACTTC CASSEARQETQYF
NA TRBD1 16 TRBJ1-2 TRBV28 TGTGCCAGCAGTTTAGGGTCCCAGGGGGCTGACTATGGCTACACCTTC CASSLGSQGADYGYTF
NA TRBD2 15 TRBJ2-1 TRBV5-6 TGTGCCAGCAGCTTTCCCACTAGCGGGGGCAATGAGCAGTTCTTC CASSFPTSGGNEQFF
NA TRBD1 15 TRBJ1-2 TRBV3-1/TRBV3-2 TGTGCCAGCAGCGAGCGGGACAGGGGGCGTGGGGGCTACACCTTC CASSERDRGRGGYTF
NA TRBD2 16 TRBJ2-3 TRBV5-4 TGTGCCAGCAGCATACCTAGCGGGAGGCGATCAGATACGCAGTATTTT CASSIPSGRRSDTQYF
NA NA 19 TRBJ2-6 TRBV15 TGTGCCACCAGCAGAGAGGACACATGGACCCACTCTGGGGCCAACGTCCTGACTTTC CATSREDTWTHSGANVLTF
NA NA 15 TRBJ1-5 TRBV19 TGTGCCAGTAGCCCCTCTAGACGTAGCAATCAGCCCCAGCATTTT CASSPSRRSNQPQHF